Below, 14 T cell receptor beta chains from the same sample are listed, as sequenced in a study of CD8 T cells in Susac syndrome. With random hexamers, about 0.45 to 1 ug RNA was reverse transcribed. One entry per CDR3 protein results from TCRdb running MiXCR on the immunoSEQ multiplex PCR reads. Of hundreds of thousands of distinct CDR3 sequences in the sample, 85% were seen once. Sequencing was done on a sample of CD8+ T cells from PBMCs. The receptor source for this set is a human donor with multiple sclerosis.

This clonotype was seen more than once but under ten times. This chain uses TRBV6-2 or TRBV6-3 with TRBJ1-2, with D unclear. In germline, CDR1 is MNHEY, CDR2 SVGEGT. This CDR3 spans 11 amino acids. Deletions cut 6 bases from V and 7 bases from J, with 9 bases between. The CDR3 nucleotides read TGTGCCAGCAGCTCCTTGGTTGGCTACACCTTC. Translation: CASSSLVGYTF.

The chain links TRBV5-4 to TRBJ2-7; maybe TRBD2 (5 bases). This CDR3 has 13 amino acids. V shed 1 base and J shed 6 bases, with 11 bases lying between them. Germline assignment: CDR1 SGHNT and CDR2 YYREEE (reference sequence). The DNA of the CDR3 is TGTGCCAGCAGCTTGTTCGGGAACGGCGAGCAGTACTTC. It is translated as CASSLFGNGEQYF.

J is TRBJ2-7 and V is TRBV5-1; 11 bases line up with TRBD2. V trimming: 5 bases; J trimming: 5 bases; junction bases outside the gene matches: 9. Germline assignment: CDR1 SGHRS and CDR2 YFSETQ. The length of the CDR3 is 15 residues. The CDR3 loop reads CASRTSGDFNHEQYF. CDR3 nucleotides: TGCGCCAGCAGGACTAGCGGGGATTTTAACCACGAGCAGTACTTC.

This clonotype has just a few counts. V is TRBV27 and J is TRBJ2-7, with no clear D. The CDR3 has 13 residues. Germline loops: CDR1 MNHEY, CDR2 SMNVEV (reference sequence). Between the trimmed V and J ends, which lost 3 bases and 5 bases, there was a span of 11 bases. CDR3 nucleotides: TGTGCCAGCAGTTTCGCCGGGCCCGACGAGCAGTACTTC. Amino acid sequence: CASSFAGPDEQYF.

The gene calls are TRBV28 and TRBJ2-7; weak D call: TRBD2 (5 bases). Germline V gene lookup returns CDR1 MDHEN and CDR2 SYDVKM. This CDR3 is built from 14 residues. Trimming took off 2 bases at V and 4 bases at J, with 12 bases between the two ends. CDR3 residues: CASSLIAGGYEQYF. In nucleotides, the CDR3 is TGTGCCAGCAGTTTAATTGCGGGTGGTTACGAGCAGTACTTC.

The chain joins TRBV15 to TRBJ1-1; D gene unclear. This CDR3 has 15 residues. Germline assignment: CDR1 LNHNV and CDR2 YYDKDF (reference sequence). V gave up 0 bases and J gave up 11 bases, with 19 bases separating them. CDR3: CATSRDYDSSWEAFF. The CDR3, as DNA: TGTGCCACCAGCAGAGATTACGACTCCTCCTGGGAGGCTTTCTTT.

The rearrangement joins TRBV4-3 to TRBJ2-4; perhaps D is TRBD1 or TRBD2 (5 bases each). Germline V gene data show CDR1 as LGHNA and CDR2 as YSLEER. The V end lost 1 base, the J end lost 8 bases, and 9 bases lay between the germline ends. The CDR3 totals 13 residues. The CDR3 nucleotides read TGCGCCAGCAGCCAAGGTCAGGGACACATTCAGTACTTC. This encodes CASSQGQGHIQYF.

A single count supports this clonotype. The V gene is TRBV6-2 or TRBV6-3, the J gene TRBJ2-7; 8 positions agree with TRBD1. J gave up 0 bases and V 5 bases, and 9 bases lay outside the gene matches. This CDR3 comprises 16 residues. CDR1 is MNHEY, CDR2 SVGEGT, per germline. In DNA, the CDR3 is TGTGCCAGCAGTAGCCCCGGGACAGGCTACTCCTACGAGCAGTACTTC. It specifies CASSSPGTGYSYEQYF.

V gene TRBV7-2 combines with J gene TRBJ1-3; no clear D gene. Trimming removed 1 base at V and 0 bases at J, with 13 bases between. The length of the CDR3 is 17 residues. Germline CDR1 SGHTA, CDR2 FQGNSA. In DNA, the CDR3 is TGTGCCAGCAGCTTAGTGGGTGCGGGGTTCTCTGGAAACACCATATATTTT. It specifies CASSLVGAGFSGNTIYF.

V usage is TRBV19 and J usage is TRBJ1-6; no firm D call. This CDR3 has 13 residues. The germline gives CDR1 LNHDA, CDR2 SQIVND (reference sequence). The V end lost 8 bases, the J end lost 7 bases, and 12 bases lay between the germline ends. The CDR3 DNA is TGTGCCAGTGGTTCACTGGTGAATTCACCCCTCCACTTT. It encodes CASGSLVNSPLHF.

CDR3 in DNA: TGTGCCAGCAGCGACGGACTAGCGGGGTACAATGAGCAGTTCTTC. It encodes CASSDGLAGYNEQFF. The V and J genes are TRBV7-8 and TRBJ2-1; 12 bases match TRBD2. Looked up from germline, CDR1 is SGHVS and CDR2 is FQNEAQ. CDR3 length: 15 amino acids. V was pared by 5 bases and J by 4 bases, with 3 bases of the junction left unmatched. Based on the CDR3 plus reference TRBV7-8 and TRBJ2-1, the full variable domain is GAGVSQSPRYKVAKRGQDVALRCDPISGHVSLFWYQQALGQGPEFLTYFQNEAQLDKSGLPSDRFFAERPEGSVSTLKIQRTQQEDSAVYLCASSDGLAGYNEQFFGPGTRLTVL.

There are a few counts of this clonotype. The CDR3 here is CASSLGPSSYNEQFF. The CDR3, as DNA: TGTGCCAGCTCCTTAGGGCCGAGCTCCTACAATGAGCAGTTCTTC. This sequence joins TRBV12-3 or TRBV12-4 and TRBJ2-1; D gene ambiguous. Trimming stripped 8 bases from V and 0 bases from J, with 14 bases between. The CDR3 sequence is 15 residues long.

V usage is TRBV30 and J usage is TRBJ1-1; D is uncertain. The CDR3 length is 14 residues. V lost 0 bases and J lost 4, with 12 bases in between. Germline V gene sequence: CDR1 GTSNPN, CDR2 SVGIG (reference sequence). The CDR3 DNA is TGTGCCTGGAGTGTAATGGGAACCGGCACTGAAGCTTTCTTT. Translating gives CAWSVMGTGTEAFF.

The chain links TRBV27 to TRBJ2-3; TRBD1 aligns across 10 bases. The V and J ends lost 5 bases and 6 bases, in that order; junction bases with no gene match: 14. CDR1 MNHEY and CDR2 SMNVEV come from the germline V gene (reference sequence). CDR3 length: 17 residues. The CDR3 bases are TGTGCCAGCAGTCCCTCCCACTCGGACAGGGGGTCGGATACGCAGTATTTT. Protein sequence: CASSPSHSDRGSDTQYF.